Shown below are 16 T cell receptor beta chains from a single sample sequenced in a study of post-analysis software for immune sequencing data. Study-level findings and limits: Patients carried a handful of TRBV segments more frequently than controls did, and TRBV5-6, TRBV5-1 and TRBV20-1 were among them.

Carried by the TCR beta cDNA libraries were unique molecular identifiers. TCRdb reprocessed the PCR reads via MiXCR and lists one record per CDR3 protein. The sample carries around 440,000 distinct CDR3 sequences, 40% to 55% recorded once. Their antigen targets remain unknown. The sequenced sample consisted of blood. These receptors all come from a girl between 10 and 17 years old with multiple sclerosis.

On this clonotype: A read error may explain this, as a much larger clone is one base away. The final CDR3 position lacks the conserved phenylalanine or tryptophan, pointing to a likely read error. The CDR3 loop is CASSFGGQTDAQYS. CDR3 nucleotides: TGTGCCAGCAGTTTCGGGGGGCAGACAGATGCGCAGTATTCT. The genes are TRBV12-3 or TRBV12-4 and TRBJ2-3; TRBD2 might be the D (7 bases). This CDR3 has 14 residues.

The CDR3 sequence is CASSLNRASYEQYF. As DNA, the CDR3 is TGCGCCAGCAGCTTGAACAGGGCATCCTACGAGCAGTACTTC. This chain uses TRBV5-1 with TRBJ2-7, with D possibly TRBD1 on 6 matching bases. Germline CDR1 and CDR2: SGHRS and YFSETQ. The CDR3 has 14 residues. Trimming stripped 1 base from V and 1 base from J, with 9 bases between.

V usage is TRBV18 and J usage is TRBJ2-3, with TRBD1 matching 11 bases. Germline trimming cut 3 bases from V and 2 bases from J; bases unmatched to any gene: 4. The germline V gene has CDR1 KGHSH and CDR2 LQKENI. The length of the CDR3 is 16 residues. CDR3 in DNA: TGTGCCAGCTCACCCCGGACAGGGGGCGACACAGATACGCAGTATTTT. Its translation: CASSPRTGGDTDTQYF.

This chain links TRBV20-1 with TRBJ2-1; unclear D gene. Trimming stripped 3 bases from V and 6 bases from J, with 9 bases between. CDR3 length: 12 residues. Germline lookup yields CDR1 DFQATT and CDR2 SNEGSKA (reference sequence). The CDR3 loop is CSASYQTNEQFF. In DNA, the CDR3 is TGCAGTGCTAGTTACCAAACCAATGAGCAGTTCTTC.

The rearrangement joins TRBV7-9 to TRBJ2-3; no firm D call. V shed 5 bases and J shed 0 bases, with 6 bases lying between them. CDR1 is SEHNR, CDR2 FQNEAQ, per germline (reference sequence). The CDR3 sequence is 13 residues long. The CDR3 here is CASSVGSTDTQYF. The DNA for the CDR3 is TGTGCCAGCAGCGTGGGCAGCACAGATACGCAGTATTTT. Filled out from reference TRBV7-9 and TRBJ2-3, the complete variable domain reads DTGVSQNPRHKITKRGQNVTFRCDPISEHNRLYWYRQTLGQGPEFLTYFQNEAQLEKSRLLSDRFSAERPKGSFSTLEIQRTEQGDSAMYLCASSVGSTDTQYFGPGTRLTVL.

The chain carries TRBV7-8 and TRBJ1-5; TRBD1 might be the D (6 bases). Trimming removed 5 bases at V and 6 bases at J, with 20 bases between. The CDR3 covers 16 residues. In germline, CDR1 is SGHVS, CDR2 FQNEAQ. The CDR3 is CASSRRRGARGQPQHF. The DNA of the CDR3 is TGTGCCAGCAGCCGAAGACGGGGGGCGCGCGGTCAGCCCCAGCATTTT.

This chain joins TRBV7-9 and TRBJ2-7; no reliable D call. Germline V gives CDR1 SEHNR, CDR2 FQNEAQ (reference sequence). Trimming left V 8 bases short and J 5 bases short, with 13 bases between. This CDR3 region has 12 residues. CDR3 residues: CASGSVGDEQYF. CDR3 DNA: TGTGCCAGCGGCTCCGTCGGCGACGAGCAGTACTTC.

This rearrangement joins TRBV3-1 to TRBJ2-1, with 10 bases lining up with TRBD2. CDR1 is LGHDT and CDR2 is YNNKEL in the germline V gene (reference sequence). CDR3 size: 15 residues. The junction had 4 bases not matched to a gene; V was cut back by 2 bases and J by 6 bases. The CDR3 bases are TGTGCCAGCAGCCAATTTAGCGGGAGGATCAATGAGCAGTTCTTC. Amino acid sequence: CASSQFSGRINEQFF.

In its sample, this clonotype was seen a few times. The V gene is TRBV7-3, the J gene TRBJ2-1; 10 positions agree with TRBD2. Per germline, CDR1 SGHTA and CDR2 FQGTGA. The junction had 8 bases not matched to a gene; V was cut back by 2 bases and J by 10 bases. CDR3 length equals 15 residues. The CDR3 DNA follows: TGTGCCAGCAGCTTAGAGCTAGCGGGGGTTCGGGAGCAGTTCTTC. Translation: CASSLELAGVREQFF.

This clonotype occurred a few times. The gene calls are TRBV9 and TRBJ2-5; 9 nucleotides line up with TRBD2. The J segment lost 2 bases and the V segment lost 0 bases, leaving 5 bases of the junction unmatched. CDR3 size: 16 residues. Germline-derived CDR1 and CDR2 are SGDLS and YYNGEE. The CDR3 coding sequence is TGTGCCAGCAGCGTAGTTGGGACTAGCTCTCAAGAGACCCAGTACTTC. This codes for CASSVVGTSSQETQYF. The full variable domain, completed using reference TRBV9 and TRBJ2-5, is DSGVTQTPKHLITATGQRVTLRCSPRSGDLSVYWYQQSLDQGLQFLIQYYNGEERAKGNILERFSAQQFPDLHSELNLSSLELGDSALYFCASSVVGTSSQETQYFGPGTRLLVL.

Only a few counts were recorded for this clonotype. This chain uses TRBV29-1 with TRBJ2-1; 7 bases align to TRBD2. Looked up from germline, CDR1 is SQVTM and CDR2 is ANQGSEA. The CDR3 totals 13 residues. With 4 bases clipped from V and 7 bases from J, the junction kept 7 bases outside the gene matches. The CDR3 coding sequence is TGCAGCGTTGCGCGGGAGAGGCGGAATGAGCAGTTCTTC. Protein: CSVARERRNEQFF.

V and J are TRBV6-2 or TRBV6-3 and TRBJ1-2; no firm D call. The CDR3 has 15 residues. CDR1 MNHEY and CDR2 SVGEGT come from the germline V gene. Trimming took 5 bases from V and 4 from J, leaving 17 bases between them. The CDR3 DNA is TGTGCCAGCAGTGTCGCGACACCCCGAAGCTATGGCTACACCTTC. Protein: CASSVATPRSYGYTF.

This clonotype has only a few counts. The chain couples TRBV6-5 to TRBJ2-7; weak D call: TRBD2 (6 bases). In germline, CDR1 is MNHEY, CDR2 SVGAGI. V was cut by 0 bases and J by 3 bases, with 12 bases left in between. The CDR3 has 15 residues. This CDR3 reads CASSYSRDLYYEQYF. Written as DNA, the CDR3 is TGTGCCAGCAGTTACTCGAGGGACTTATACTACGAGCAGTACTTC.

The rearrangement joins TRBV7-8 to TRBJ1-5, with D perhaps matching TRBD1 (5 bases). Trimming removed 6 bases from V and 0 bases from J, with 15 bases in between. Germline-derived CDR1 and CDR2 are SGHVS and FQNEAQ. The CDR3 is made up of 16 amino acids. The CDR3 sequence: CASSPDSFYSNQPQHF. In DNA form, the CDR3 reads TGTGCCAGCAGTCCAGACAGCTTTTATAGCAATCAGCCCCAGCATTTT.

V is TRBV4-3 and J is TRBJ1-4, with D possibly TRBD1 on 6 matching bases. The CDR3 is 16 residues long. Germline V CDR1 and CDR2: LGHNA, YSLEER. With 1 base removed from V and 5 bases from J, the gap between germline ends came to 14 bases. The CDR3 DNA reads as TGCGCCAGCAGCCAAGTACGGGGACATACAAATGAAAAACTGTTTTTT. Its protein is CASSQVRGHTNEKLFF.

The chain joins TRBV10-2 to TRBJ2-5, with 7 nucleotides matching TRBD1. The V segment lost 6 bases and the J segment 1 base; nucleotides outside the gene matches: 5. The V gene's germline CDR1 is WSHSY and CDR2 SAAADI. There are 14 residues in the CDR3. The CDR3 DNA reads as TGCGCCAGCAGAGCCGGGGACAGCCAAGAGACCCAGTACTTC. Protein: CASRAGDSQETQYF.